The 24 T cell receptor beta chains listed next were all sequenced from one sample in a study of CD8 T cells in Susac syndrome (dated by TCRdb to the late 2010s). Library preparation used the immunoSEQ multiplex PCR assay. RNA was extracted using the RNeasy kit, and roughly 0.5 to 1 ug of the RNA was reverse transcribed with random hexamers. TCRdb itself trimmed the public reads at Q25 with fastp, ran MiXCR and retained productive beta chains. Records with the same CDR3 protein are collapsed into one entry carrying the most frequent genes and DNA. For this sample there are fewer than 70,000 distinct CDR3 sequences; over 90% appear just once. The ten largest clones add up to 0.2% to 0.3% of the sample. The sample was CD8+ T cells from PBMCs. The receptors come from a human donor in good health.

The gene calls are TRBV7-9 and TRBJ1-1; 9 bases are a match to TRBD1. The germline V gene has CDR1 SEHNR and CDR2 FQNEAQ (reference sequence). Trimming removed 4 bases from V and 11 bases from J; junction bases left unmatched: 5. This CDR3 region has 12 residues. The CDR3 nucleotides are TGTGCCAGCAGCTCTGGACAGGGGACTGCTTTCTTT. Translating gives CASSSGQGTAFF. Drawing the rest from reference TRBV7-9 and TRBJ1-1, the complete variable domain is DTGVSQNPRHKITKRGQNVTFRCDPISEHNRLYWYRQTLGQGPEFLTYFQNEAQLEKSRLLSDRFSAERPKGSFSTLEIQRTEQGDSAMYLCASSSGQGTAFFGQGTRLTVV.

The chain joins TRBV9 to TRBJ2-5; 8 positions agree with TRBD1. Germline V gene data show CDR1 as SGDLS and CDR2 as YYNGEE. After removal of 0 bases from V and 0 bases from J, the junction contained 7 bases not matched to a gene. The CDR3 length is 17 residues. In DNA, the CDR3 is TGTGCCAGCAGCGTAGAGAAGGACAGGGCAAACCAAGAGACCCAGTACTTC. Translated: CASSVEKDRANQETQYF.

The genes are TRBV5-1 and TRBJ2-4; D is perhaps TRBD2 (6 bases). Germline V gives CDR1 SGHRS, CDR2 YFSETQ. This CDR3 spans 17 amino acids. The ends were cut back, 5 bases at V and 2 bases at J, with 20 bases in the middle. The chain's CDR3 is CASSQTEGPGTKNIQYF. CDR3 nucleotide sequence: TGCGCCAGCAGTCAAACGGAGGGGCCGGGGACCAAAAACATTCAGTACTTC.

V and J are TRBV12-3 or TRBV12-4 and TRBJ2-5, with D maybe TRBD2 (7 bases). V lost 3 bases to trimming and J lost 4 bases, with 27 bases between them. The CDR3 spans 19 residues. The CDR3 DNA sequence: TGTGCCAGCAGTTTTTATGGGGCAGTAGGGGGGGAACAGGGAGAGACCCAGTACTTC. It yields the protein CASSFYGAVGGEQGETQYF.

The CDR3 region is CATSSPSGISYNEQFF. CDR3 nucleotide sequence: TGTGCCACCAGCAGCCCTTCCGGGATTTCCTACAATGAGCAGTTCTTC. This chain joins TRBV15 and TRBJ2-1; D may be TRBD2 (5 bases). The length of the CDR3 is 16 residues. Germline assignment: CDR1 LNHNV and CDR2 YYDKDF (reference sequence). The V end was cut by 3 bases, the J end by 1 base, with 13 bases between.

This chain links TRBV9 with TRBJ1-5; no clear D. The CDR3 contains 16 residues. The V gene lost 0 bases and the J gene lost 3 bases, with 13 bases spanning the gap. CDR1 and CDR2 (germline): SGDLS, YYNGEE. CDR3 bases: TGTGCCAGCAGCGTAGAGGCGTCAGGAGTCAATCAGCCCCAGCATTTT. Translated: CASSVEASGVNQPQHF.

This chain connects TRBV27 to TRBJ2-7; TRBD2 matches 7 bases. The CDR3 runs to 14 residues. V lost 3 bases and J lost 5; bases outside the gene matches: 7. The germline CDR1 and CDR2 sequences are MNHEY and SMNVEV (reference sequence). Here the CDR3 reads CASSFGTNVHEQYF. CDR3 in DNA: TGTGCCAGCAGTTTCGGGACTAACGTCCACGAGCAGTACTTC.

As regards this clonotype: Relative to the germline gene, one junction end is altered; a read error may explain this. The CDR3 DNA is TGTGCTAGCAGTACCAGGATCACAGATACGCAGTATTTT. Encoded protein: CASSTRITDTQYF. The J gene is TRBJ2-3, the V gene TRBV7-7; no firm D call. The CDR3 is 13 amino acids. Germline V gene data show CDR1 as SSHAT and CDR2 as FNYEAQ (reference sequence).

The CDR3 region is CASSPEASNLVSYEQYF. CDR3 sequence (DNA): TGTGCCAGCAGCCCCGAGGCATCCAATTTAGTGTCCTACGAGCAGTACTTC. The chain joins TRBV7-6 to TRBJ2-7, with D unclear. CDR1 SGHVS and CDR2 FNYEAQ come from the germline V gene. Trimming cost V 5 bases and J 1 base, with 21 bases left between them. The CDR3 loop spans 17 amino acids.

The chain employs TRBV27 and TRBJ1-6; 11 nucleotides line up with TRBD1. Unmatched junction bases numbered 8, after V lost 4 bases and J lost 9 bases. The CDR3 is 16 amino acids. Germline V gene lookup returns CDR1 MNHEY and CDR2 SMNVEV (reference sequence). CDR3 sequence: CASSYGTDRGRSPLHF. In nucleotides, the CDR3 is TGTGCCAGCAGTTACGGGACGGACAGGGGGCGTTCACCCCTCCACTTT.

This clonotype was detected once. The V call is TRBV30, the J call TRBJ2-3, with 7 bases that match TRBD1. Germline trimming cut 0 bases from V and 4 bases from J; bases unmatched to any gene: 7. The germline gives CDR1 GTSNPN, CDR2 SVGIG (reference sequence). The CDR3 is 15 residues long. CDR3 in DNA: TGTGCCTGGAGTGTAACAGGGGCCGGTCCAGATACGCAGTATTTT. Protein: CAWSVTGAGPDTQYF.

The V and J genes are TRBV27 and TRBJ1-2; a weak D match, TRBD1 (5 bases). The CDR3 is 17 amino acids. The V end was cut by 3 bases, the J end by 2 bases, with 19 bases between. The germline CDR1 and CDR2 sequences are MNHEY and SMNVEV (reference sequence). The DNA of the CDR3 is TGTGCCAGCAGTTTCCAAGGGGTCAATGCGGGGAACTATGGCTACACCTTC. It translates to CASSFQGVNAGNYGYTF.

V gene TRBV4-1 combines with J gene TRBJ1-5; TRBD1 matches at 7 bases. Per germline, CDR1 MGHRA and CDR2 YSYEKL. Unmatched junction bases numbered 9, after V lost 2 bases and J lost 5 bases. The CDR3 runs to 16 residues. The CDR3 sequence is CASSQSPGQRYQPQHF. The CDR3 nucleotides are TGCGCCAGCAGCCAATCGCCGGGACAGAGGTATCAGCCCCAGCATTTT.

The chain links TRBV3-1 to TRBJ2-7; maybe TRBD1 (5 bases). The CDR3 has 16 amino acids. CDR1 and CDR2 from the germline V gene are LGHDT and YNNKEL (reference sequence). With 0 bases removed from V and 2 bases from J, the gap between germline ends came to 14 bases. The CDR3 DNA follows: TGTGCCAGCAGCCAAGAGTCCGGCAGGGATACCTACGAGCAGTACGTC. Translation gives CASSQESGRDTYEQYV.

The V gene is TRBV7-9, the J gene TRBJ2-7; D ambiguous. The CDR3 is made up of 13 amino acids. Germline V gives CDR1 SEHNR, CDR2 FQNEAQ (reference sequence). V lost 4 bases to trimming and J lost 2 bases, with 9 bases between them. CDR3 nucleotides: TGTGCCAGCAGCTACGGACGGGCCTACGAGCAGTACTTC. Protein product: CASSYGRAYEQYF.

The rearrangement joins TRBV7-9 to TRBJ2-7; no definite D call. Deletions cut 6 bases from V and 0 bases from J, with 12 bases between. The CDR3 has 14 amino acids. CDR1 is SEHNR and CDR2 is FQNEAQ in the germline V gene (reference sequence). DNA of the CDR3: TGTGCCAGCAGTCCCCCATCGGTCTCCTACGAGCAGTACTTC. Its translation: CASSPPSVSYEQYF.

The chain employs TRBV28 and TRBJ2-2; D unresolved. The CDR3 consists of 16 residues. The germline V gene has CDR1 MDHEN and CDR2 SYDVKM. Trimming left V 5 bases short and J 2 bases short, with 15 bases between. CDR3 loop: CASSGDISQNTGELFF. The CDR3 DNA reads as TGTGCCAGCAGTGGTGACATCAGCCAAAACACCGGGGAGCTGTTTTTT. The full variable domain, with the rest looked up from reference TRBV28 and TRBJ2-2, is DVKVTQSSRYLVKRTGEKVFLECVQDMDHENMFWYRQDPGLGLRLIYFSYDVKMKEKGDIPEGYSVSREKKERFSLILESASTNQTSMYLCASSGDISQNTGELFFGEGSRLTVL.

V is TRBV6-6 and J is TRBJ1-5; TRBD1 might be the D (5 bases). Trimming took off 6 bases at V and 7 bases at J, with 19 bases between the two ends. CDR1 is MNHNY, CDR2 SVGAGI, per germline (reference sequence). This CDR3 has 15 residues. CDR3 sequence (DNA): TGTGCCAGCAGCCCTCCGGGAGGGGCAGGGCAGCCCCAGCATTTT. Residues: CASSPPGGAGQPQHF.

The CDR3 here is CASSYRDVDNYGYTF. The CDR3 region has the DNA TGTGCCAGCAGCTACAGGGATGTGGATAACTATGGCTACACCTTC. J is TRBJ1-2 and V is TRBV2; maybe TRBD1 (6 bases). With 6 bases removed from V and 1 base from J, the gap between germline ends came to 15 bases. The germline V gene has CDR1 SNHLY and CDR2 FYNNEI. This CDR3 spans 15 amino acids.

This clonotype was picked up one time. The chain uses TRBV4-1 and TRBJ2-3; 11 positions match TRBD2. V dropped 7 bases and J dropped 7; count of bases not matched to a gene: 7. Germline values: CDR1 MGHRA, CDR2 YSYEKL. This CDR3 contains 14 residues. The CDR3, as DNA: TGCGCCAGCACTTTGACTAGCGGGGATAATACGCAGTATTTT. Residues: CASTLTSGDNTQYF.

This chain's CDR3 is CASSLGVGQGRYEQYF. The CDR3 DNA reads TGTGCCAGCAGCTTAGGTGTGGGACAGGGCCGCTACGAGCAGTACTTC. V gene TRBV7-2 combines with J gene TRBJ2-7, with 9 bases that match TRBD1. The length of the CDR3 is 16 residues. Trimming cost V 1 base and J 3 bases; bases outside gene matches: 7. Germline values: CDR1 SGHTA, CDR2 FQGNSA.

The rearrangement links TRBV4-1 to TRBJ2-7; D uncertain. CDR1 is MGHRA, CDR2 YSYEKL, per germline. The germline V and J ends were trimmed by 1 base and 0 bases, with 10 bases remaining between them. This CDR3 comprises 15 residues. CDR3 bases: TGCGCCAGCAGCCAAGCTAACCCGGGCTCCTACGAGCAGTACTTC. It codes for CASSQANPGSYEQYF.

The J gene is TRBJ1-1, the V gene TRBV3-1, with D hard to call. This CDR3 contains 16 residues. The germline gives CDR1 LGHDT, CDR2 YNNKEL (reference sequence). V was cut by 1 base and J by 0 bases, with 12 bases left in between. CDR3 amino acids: CASSQGFLGMNTEAFF. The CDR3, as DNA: TGTGCCAGCAGCCAAGGGTTCCTAGGGATGAACACTGAAGCTTTCTTT.

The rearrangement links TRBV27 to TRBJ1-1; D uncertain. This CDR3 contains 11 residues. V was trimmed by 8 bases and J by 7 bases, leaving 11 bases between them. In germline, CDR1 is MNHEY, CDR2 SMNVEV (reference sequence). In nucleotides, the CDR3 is TGTGCCAGCCGATTAGGTGGTGAAGCTTTCTTT. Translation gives CASRLGGEAFF.